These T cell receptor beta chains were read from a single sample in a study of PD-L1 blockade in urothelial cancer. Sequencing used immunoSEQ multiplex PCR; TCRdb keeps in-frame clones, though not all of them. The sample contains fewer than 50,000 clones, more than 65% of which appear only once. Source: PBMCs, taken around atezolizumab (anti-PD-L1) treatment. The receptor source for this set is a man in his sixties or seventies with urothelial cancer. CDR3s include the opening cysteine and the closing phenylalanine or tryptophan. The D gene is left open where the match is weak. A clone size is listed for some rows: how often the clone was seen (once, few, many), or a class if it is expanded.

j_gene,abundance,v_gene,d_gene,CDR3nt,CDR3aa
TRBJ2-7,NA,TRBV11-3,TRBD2,TGTGCCAGCAGTGGCGGGAGCTACGAGCAGTACTTC,CASSGGSYEQYF
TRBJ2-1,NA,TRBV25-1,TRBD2,TGTGCCAGCAGTGAATTTGTAGCGGGGTCCAACAATGAGCAGTTCTTC,CASSEFVAGSNNEQFF
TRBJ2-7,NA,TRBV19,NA,TGTGCCAGCAGGCTACGGGGGAGTCTCGACGAGCAGTACTTC,CASRLRGSLDEQYF
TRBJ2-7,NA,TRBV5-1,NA,TGCGCCAGCAGCCTGACCGGAGGGGCGAAGGCCTACGAGCAGTACTTC,CASSLTGGAKAYEQYF
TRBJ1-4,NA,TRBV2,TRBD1,TGTGCCAGCCGGTCTGAGGCACAGGGGGCGCACGAAAAACTGTTTTTT,CASRSEAQGAHEKLFF
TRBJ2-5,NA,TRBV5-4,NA,TGTGCCAGCAGCCCCGACAGAGAAGAGACCCAGTACTTC,CASSPDREETQYF
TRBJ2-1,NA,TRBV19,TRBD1,TGTGCCAGTAGTAGGCAGACAGGGGCAAATGAGCAGTTCTTC,CASSRQTGANEQFF
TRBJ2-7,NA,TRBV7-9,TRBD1,TGTGCCAGCAGCTTAGGGGCAGGGGGCGAGCAGTACTTC,CASSLGAGGEQYF
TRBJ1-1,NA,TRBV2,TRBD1,TGTGCCAGCACCCCAGGGGGGACTGAAGCTTTCTTT,CASTPGGTEAFF
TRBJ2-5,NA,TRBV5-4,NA,TGTGCCAGCAGGCAGGGGCGCCAAGAGACCCAGTACTTC,CASRQGRQETQYF
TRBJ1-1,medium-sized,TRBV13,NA,TGTGCCAGCAGCTCCACAGACAGGCCATTACAAAGGGCTTTCTTT,CASSSTDRPLQRAFF
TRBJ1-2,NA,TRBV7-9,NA,TGTGCCAGCAGCCTGGACAGTAACTATGGCTACACCTTC,CASSLDSNYGYTF
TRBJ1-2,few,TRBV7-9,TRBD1,TGTGCCAGCAGCACCAGGGACAGGGTGGATGGCTACACCTTC,CASSTRDRVDGYTF
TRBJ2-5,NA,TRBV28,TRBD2,TGTGCCAGCGGGGGTGGGGCGGGAGGCGTAGAGACCCAGTACTTC,CASGGGAGGVETQYF
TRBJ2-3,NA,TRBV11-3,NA,TGTGCCAGCAGCTCCTCCCAGGGGCTAGCAGGCTCAGATACGCAGTATTTT,CASSSSQGLAGSDTQYF
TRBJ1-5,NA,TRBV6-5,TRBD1,TGTGCCAGCAGCACGGGACAGAGTAATCAGCCCCAGCATTTT,CASSTGQSNQPQHF
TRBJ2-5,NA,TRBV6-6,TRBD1,TGTGCCAGCAGACTTCACAGGGGCGGAGAGACCCAGTACTTC,CASRLHRGGETQYF
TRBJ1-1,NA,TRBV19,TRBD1,TGTGCCAGTAGACGACAGGGCTCGAACACTGAAGCTTTCTTT,CASRRQGSNTEAFF
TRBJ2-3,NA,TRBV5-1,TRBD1,TGCGCCAGCCGTGAGACAGGGGGGATAGATACGCAGTATTTT,CASRETGGIDTQYF
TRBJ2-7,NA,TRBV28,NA,TGTGCCAGCAGTTTCCCTGAGGGGGGGGCCTACGAGCAGTACTTC,CASSFPEGGAYEQYF
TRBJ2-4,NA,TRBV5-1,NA,TGCGCCAGCAGCTTGGGAGGGACCAAAAACATTCAGTACTTC,CASSLGGTKNIQYF
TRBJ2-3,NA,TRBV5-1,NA,TGCGCCAGCAGCTTGGGGCCAGGCACAGATACGCAGTATTTT,CASSLGPGTDTQYF
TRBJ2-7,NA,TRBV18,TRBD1,TGTGCCAGCTCACCTCGAGGGGGCGAGAGCTCCTACGAGCAGTACTTC,CASSPRGGESSYEQYF
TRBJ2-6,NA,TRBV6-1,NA,TGTGCCAGCAGTGATACAGCCTCTGGGGCCAACGTCCTGACTTTC,CASSDTASGANVLTF
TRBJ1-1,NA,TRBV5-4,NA,TGTGCCAGCAGCTCCCCACCGGGCACTGAAGCTTTCTTT,CASSSPPGTEAFF
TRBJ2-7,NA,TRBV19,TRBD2,TGTGCCAGTAGTGAACTAGCGGGTCAATTTTCCTACGAGCAGTACTTC,CASSELAGQFSYEQYF
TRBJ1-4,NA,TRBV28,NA,TGTGCCAGCAGTCCCGTGGGGGCAGGTGAAAAACTGTTTTTT,CASSPVGAGEKLFF
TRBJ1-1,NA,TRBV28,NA,TGTGCCAGCAGCCTCCAACAGGGTGAAGCTTTCTTT,CASSLQQGEAFF
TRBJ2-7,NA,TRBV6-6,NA,TGTGCCAGCAGTTACTCGGCAGGACAGTTCTCCTACGAGCAGTACTTC,CASSYSAGQFSYEQYF
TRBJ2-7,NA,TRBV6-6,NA,TGTGCCAGCAGTCCGACAGAGTACGAGCAGTACTTC,CASSPTEYEQYF
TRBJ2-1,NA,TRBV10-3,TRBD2,TGTGCCATCAGTGAGTCGACTAGCGCCCTCTACAATGAGCAGTTCTTC,CAISESTSALYNEQFF
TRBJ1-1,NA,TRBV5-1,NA,TGCGCCAGCAGCTTGGGGGGGCCCTCGGGAAGGAACACTGAAGCTTTCTTT,CASSLGGPSGRNTEAFF
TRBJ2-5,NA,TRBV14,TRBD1,TGTGCCAGCAGCCAAGGAATAATAGGGACAGGGGGCAAAGAGACCCAGTACTTC,CASSQGIIGTGGKETQYF
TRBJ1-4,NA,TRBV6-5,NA,TGTGCCAGCAGTTACGGGGGCCTGGCTAATGAAAAACTGTTTTTT,CASSYGGLANEKLFF
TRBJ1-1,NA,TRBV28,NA,TGTGCCAGCAGCTCCCGGGTCACTGAAGCTTTCTTT,CASSSRVTEAFF
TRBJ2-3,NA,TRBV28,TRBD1,TGTGCCACCCGGACAGGGGGAGGTACGCAGTATTTT,CATRTGGGTQYF
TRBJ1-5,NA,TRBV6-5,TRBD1,TGTGCCAGCAGTACAGGGGCGAATCAGCCCCAGCATTTT,CASSTGANQPQHF
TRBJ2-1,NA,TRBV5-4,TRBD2,TGTGCCAGCAGCTTGACTAGCGGGAGTTGGGATGAGCAGTTCTTC,CASSLTSGSWDEQFF
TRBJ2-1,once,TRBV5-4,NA,TGTGCCAGCAGCTTACTGAACAATGAGCAGTTCTTC,CASSLLNNEQFF
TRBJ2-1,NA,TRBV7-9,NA,TGTGCCAGCAGCTTATGGCAGGGGAAATTTTACAATGAGCAGTTCTTC,CASSLWQGKFYNEQFF
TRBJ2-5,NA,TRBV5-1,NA,TGCGCCAGCAGCTTGCAGGGCAGGGAAGAGACCCAGTACTTC,CASSLQGREETQYF
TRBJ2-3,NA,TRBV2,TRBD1,TGTGCCAGCGGGGGACAGGTTTCTAGCACAGATACGCAGTATTTT,CASGGQVSSTDTQYF
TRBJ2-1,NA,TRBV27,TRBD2,TGTGCCAGCAGTTTGGTACTAGCGGTCGATGAGCAGTTCTTC,CASSLVLAVDEQFF
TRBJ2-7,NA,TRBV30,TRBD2,TGTGCCTGGAGTGGGACACCGGGACTAGGAAGCGAGCAGTACTTC,CAWSGTPGLGSEQYF
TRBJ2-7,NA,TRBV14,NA,TGTGCCAGCAGCCAAGAATACAGCCCCTACTACGAGCAGTACTTC,CASSQEYSPYYEQYF
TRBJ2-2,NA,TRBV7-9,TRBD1,TGTGCCAGCAGCTCCCAGCGGACAGGGGTTAGCGGGGAGCTGTTTTTT,CASSSQRTGVSGELFF
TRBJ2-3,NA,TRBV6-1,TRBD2,TGTGCCAGCAGTGAAGCGGGACTAGCGGCTAGCACAGATACGCAGTATTTT,CASSEAGLAASTDTQYF
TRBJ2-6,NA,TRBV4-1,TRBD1,TGCGCCAGCAGCCAAGGAATATGGGACAGGGGGGGCTCTGGGGCCAACGTCCTGACTTTC,CASSQGIWDRGGSGANVLTF
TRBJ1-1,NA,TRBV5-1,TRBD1,TGCGCCAGCAGCAGTGGATGGAGGGGGCAGAACACTGAAGCTTTCTTT,CASSSGWRGQNTEAFF
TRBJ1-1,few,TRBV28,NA,TGTGCCAGCAGCCCCCCGCAGGGAGGGACTGAAGCTTTCTTT,CASSPPQGGTEAFF
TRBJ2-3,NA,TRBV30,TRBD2,TGTGCCTGGAGTGTAGATAGCGGGAGTGCACAGTATTTT,CAWSVDSGSAQYF
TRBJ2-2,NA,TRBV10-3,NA,TGTGCCATCGGAGCTAGTGCCCTGGGCGGGGAGCTGTTTTTT,CAIGASALGGELFF
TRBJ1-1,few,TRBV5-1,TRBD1,TGCGCCAGCAGCTTGGGTAGGGGGCAAGGGTATGGTGAAGCTTTCTTT,CASSLGRGQGYGEAFF
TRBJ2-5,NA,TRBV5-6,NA,TGTGCCAGCAGCTTGGAGGGGCCCCAAGAGACCCAGTACTTC,CASSLEGPQETQYF
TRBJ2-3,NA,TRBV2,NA,TGTGCCAGCAACACAGGCACAGATACGCAGTATTTT,CASNTGTDTQYF